This T cell receptor (beta chain) was profiled in a study of cytotoxic CD8 clonotypes in ibrutinib-treated CLL. The overall study: Mean per-sample yields comprised around 260,000 productive templates and approximately 90,000 productive rearrangements.

Trimming stripped 1 base from V and 0 bases from J, with 4 bases between. The germline V gene has CDR1 SNHLY and CDR2 FYNNEI. This CDR3 spans 15 amino acids. The data were produced by immunoSEQ multiplex PCR, yet TCRdb's version contains in-frame clones alone and is incomplete. Here the sample spans 100,000 to 150,000 clones, roughly 88% being singletons. V usage is TRBV2 and J usage is TRBJ1-6; D not resolved. Sequencing was performed on PBMCs, taken after 24 months of ibrutinib treatment. This sequence originates from a human donor with chronic lymphocytic leukemia. CDR3 sequence: CASSEESSYNSPLHF. CDR3 coding DNA: TGTGCCAGCAGTGAAGAGAGCTCCTATAATTCACCCCTCCACTTT. Variable domain in full (rest from reference TRBV2 and TRBJ1-6): EPEVTQTPSHQVTQMGQEVILRCVPISNHLYFYWYRQILGQKVEFLVSFYNNEISEKSEIFDDQFSVERPDGSNFTLKIRSTKLEDSAMYFCASSEESSYNSPLHFGNGTRLTVT.